The 2 T cell receptor beta chains in this list originate from one sample, sequenced in a study of blood T cell repertoires in COVID-19. The table came from immunoSEQ multiplex PCR; TCRdb's copy has only in-frame clones and leaves some out. Of roughly 170,000 clones in the sample, roughly 80% were seen once. What was sequenced was PBMCs or T cells enriched from blood (not recorded which). The source of these receptors is a man aged 50 to 60 who had recovered from COVID-19.

The rearrangement uses TRBV4-1 and TRBJ1-2; TRBD1 aligns across 8 bases. CDR3 length equals 16 residues. Germline CDR1 is MGHRA and CDR2 is YSYEKL. Trimming cost V 4 bases and J 1 base; bases outside gene matches: 8. CDR3 in DNA: TGCGCCAGCAGCCCTGTAGGGACAGGCGTTAACTATGGCTACACCTTC. It is translated as CASSPVGTGVNYGYTF.

The chain joins TRBV30 to TRBJ1-6; no clear D gene. This CDR3 spans 14 amino acids. V lost 0 bases to trimming and J lost 5 bases, with 8 bases between them. Germline V gene sequence: CDR1 GTSNPN, CDR2 SVGIG (reference sequence). The CDR3 loop reads CAWSVMADNSPLHF. The CDR3 DNA reads TGTGCCTGGAGTGTTATGGCGGATAATTCACCCCTCCACTTT.